This TCR beta chain was identified during a study of T cell responses to AZD1222 COVID-19 vaccine. Looking at the study overall: Pooled samples include second doses given at about 4 or 12 weeks.

TCRdb keeps only in-frame clones here, not all; method: immunoSEQ multiplex PCR. In the table there are 140,000 to 150,000 clones, approximately 92% of which are singletons. Broader study findings: As reported, nearly half of all spike-specific TCRs target variant regions that are unmutated. Spike-specific TCR repertoires showed rising breadth and depth after two AZD1222 doses. Researchers took repertoire samples only after the peak T cell response had come.

Remarks on this clone: What it binds is not known.

Sequencing was performed on peripheral blood, taken on day 0 of AZD1222 vaccination. The source of this sequence is an adult in good health.

CDR3 protein: CASQRGAEAFF. In DNA form, the CDR3 reads TGTGCCAGTCAGAGGGGGGCAGAAGCTTTCTTT. The chain employs TRBV19 and TRBJ1-1; weak D call: TRBD1 (6 bases). This CDR3 contains 11 residues. V was clipped by 8 bases and J by 8 bases, with 12 bases between them. Germline CDR1 is LNHDA and CDR2 is SQIVND (reference sequence).